This T cell receptor beta chain is drawn from a study of Tregs in tolerant kidney transplant recipients. TCRdb's table, derived via immunoSEQ multiplex PCR, lists solely in-frame clones and lacks some. This table lists approximately 35,000 clones. CD4+CD25+CD127- Tregs, CD4+CD25- non-Tregs, CD4 and CD8 cells were sorted. A remark on this clone: The read comes to an end 3 residues before the CDR3 does, leaving the germline J gene to fill in the end.

The germline V gene encodes CDR1 DFQATT and CDR2 SNEGSKA (reference sequence). Between the trimmed V and J ends, which lost 0 bases and 3 bases, there was a span of 14 bases. CDR3 size: 15 residues. The sequence was collected from a human donor who received a combined kidney and bone marrow transplant. The chain has TRBV20-1 and TRBJ1-2, with D unresolved. Sequenced here: CD8+ T cells from blood, sampled before the transplant. CDR3 bases read: TGCAGTGCTAGAGATCGTTCCCGGGGTCACTATGGC. Protein sequence: CSARDRSRGHYG. The full CDR3 protein is CSARDRSRGHYGYTF.